A selection of T cell receptor beta chains follows, all from one sample in a study of Ad26.COV2.S vaccination and SARS-CoV-2 variants. The repertoire was sequenced with immunoSEQ multiplex PCR; TCRdb's copy has only in-frame clones and lacks some. The sample has over 250,000 clones; about 90% are singletons. Here the sequenced sample was peripheral blood, taken in a trial of Ad26.COV2.S vaccine versus placebo. The source of these receptors is a person between 18 and 60 years old who received the Ad26.COV2.S COVID-19 vaccine or a placebo. Each CDR3 is given with its conserved first and last residue. The D gene is left open where the match is weak. Clone size is not always given. Where it is, it says once, few, many or a class for expanded clones.

clone size | J gene | D gene | V gene | CDR3 DNA | CDR3 protein
once | TRBJ1-6 | - | TRBV7-9 | TGTGCCAGCAGCTTAGTAGGAACGGGTAATTCACCCCTCCACTTT | CASSLVGTGNSPLHF
- | TRBJ2-7 | TRBD2 | TRBV7-6 | TGTGCCAGCAGCGCGGCTAGCGGGGGGACCCCCTACGAGCAGTACTTC | CASSAASGGTPYEQYF
- | TRBJ2-2 | - | TRBV10-3 | TGTGCCATCGGGACGAGCCCGCGGGGTCCCGGGGAGCTGTTTTTT | CAIGTSPRGPGELFF
- | TRBJ2-3 | - | TRBV15 | TGTGCCACCAGAAGGGGGGAGGGCACAGATACGCAGTATTTT | CATRRGEGTDTQYF
- | TRBJ2-1 | TRBD2 | TRBV13 | TGTGCCAGCAGCTTGGCGGGACTAGCGGGGGACCCCTCCTACAATGAGCAGTTCTTC | CASSLAGLAGDPSYNEQFF
once | TRBJ1-2 | - | TRBV3-1/TRBV3-2 | TGTGCCAGCAGGGGAAACAATAACTATGGCTACACCTTC | CASRGNNNYGYTF
once | TRBJ2-7 | TRBD2 | TRBV20-1 | TGCAGTGCCAGTTCTAGCGGGAGGAGCTACGAGCAGTACTTC | CSASSSGRSYEQYF
few | TRBJ2-6 | - | TRBV27 | TGTGCCAGCAGTTTGATGGGTGGGGCCAACGTCCTGACTTTC | CASSLMGGANVLTF
- | TRBJ2-5 | - | TRBV29-1 | TGCAGCGTTGAAAAGGGTAATAGTAGAGAGACCCAGTACTTC | CSVEKGNSRETQYF
- | TRBJ1-2 | - | TRBV6-5 | TGTGCCAGCAGTTCCCCGGACGGACGATTAGGCTACACCTTC | CASSSPDGRLGYTF
- | TRBJ2-5 | - | TRBV7-9 | TGTGCCAGCAGTCCAGGGTTTCGTGAGCAAGAGACCCAGTACTTC | CASSPGFREQETQYF
- | TRBJ1-1 | - | TRBV6-5 | TGTGCCAGCAGGTCGGGACGGAACACTGAAGCTTTCTTT | CASRSGRNTEAFF
few | TRBJ1-4 | TRBD1 | TRBV5-1 | TGCGCCAGCAGCTTGGACAGGGGTTATGAAAAACTGTTTTTT | CASSLDRGYEKLFF
- | TRBJ1-2 | - | TRBV4-3 | TGCGCCAGCAGCCAAGACCGGACAGAACTAAACTATGGCTACACCTTC | CASSQDRTELNYGYTF
- | TRBJ1-6 | - | TRBV15 | TGTGCCACCAGCAGAGATTTGGCGGGTTTGGGTTCACCCCTCCACTTT | CATSRDLAGLGSPLHF
- | TRBJ1-3 | - | TRBV7-8 | TGTGCCAGCAGCTTAGGGGTCTCTGGAAACACCATATATTTT | CASSLGVSGNTIYF
- | TRBJ2-7 | TRBD1 | TRBV3-1/TRBV3-2 | TGTGCCAGCAGCCAAGCCAGGGGGCCTTTCTGGGAGCAGTACTTC | CASSQARGPFWEQYF
- | TRBJ2-3 | TRBD2 | TRBV11-2 | TGTGCCAGCAGCTACTTTCGGGGGGTGGATACGCAGTATTTT | CASSYFRGVDTQYF
few | TRBJ1-1 | - | TRBV16 | TGTGCCAGCAGCCAATCGGAAGCTTTCTTT | CASSQSEAFF
- | TRBJ1-1 | - | TRBV20-1 | TGCAGTGCTAGTAAGGGATCCACTGAAGCTTTCTTT | CSASKGSTEAFF
- | TRBJ2-7 | - | TRBV6-2/TRBV6-3 | TGTGCCAGCAGTTACTCACCCGGGATCTGGGGCGAGCAGTACTTC | CASSYSPGIWGEQYF
- | TRBJ1-5 | - | TRBV21-1 | TGTGCCAGCAGCAAAGCCTTAGGACGAGCGGGGGCGCATCGACTACCGTATAGCAATCAGCCCCAGCATTTT | CASSKALGRAGAHRLPYSNQPQHF
- | TRBJ2-1 | TRBD1 | TRBV27 | TGTGCCAGCAGCAAGGACAGGGCTCCAGACCCCAATGAGCAGTTCTTC | CASSKDRAPDPNEQFF
- | TRBJ2-7 | TRBD1 | TRBV11-2 | TGTGCCAGCAGCTTTAGGGACAGCACCTACGAGCAGTACTTC | CASSFRDSTYEQYF
- | TRBJ1-5 | - | TRBV5-1 | TGCGCCAGCAGCGAGGAGGGTTTGAGTCAGCCCCAGCATTTT | CASSEEGLSQPQHF
- | TRBJ2-1 | TRBD1 | TRBV19 | TGTGCCAGTAGTATAGCCCCGGGACAGACCTACGGTTGGTTCTTC | CASSIAPGQTYGWFF
- | TRBJ2-5 | TRBD1 | TRBV28 | TGTGCCAGCAGTTCCCTATCCCTGACAGGGACCAAAGAGACCCAGTACTTC | CASSSLSLTGTKETQYF
- | TRBJ2-2 | TRBD1 | TRBV28 | TGTGCCAGCAGTTCAGGGACAGAAAGAGAGCTGTTTTTT | CASSSGTERELFF
- | TRBJ1-3 | - | TRBV6-6 | TGTGCCAGCAGTTGGGGGGCCGGAAACACCATATATTTT | CASSWGAGNTIYF
- | TRBJ2-7 | - | TRBV5-4 | TGTGCCAGCAGCTTGGTCGGTTCCTACGAGCAGTACTTC | CASSLVGSYEQYF
- | TRBJ1-2 | - | TRBV29-1 | TGCAGCGTTGAAGAGCCCCTGACGGATGGCTACACCTTC | CSVEEPLTDGYTF
- | TRBJ1-1 | TRBD1 | TRBV30 | TGTGCCTGGAGTGTGACAGCGCACCGAAGGACAGGGGGAATGAACACTGAAGCTTTCTTT | CAWSVTAHRRTGGMNTEAFF
- | TRBJ2-2 | - | TRBV6-5 | TGTGCCAGCAGTTACTCGACAGAGAACACCGGGGAGCTGTTTTTT | CASSYSTENTGELFF
- | TRBJ2-1 | TRBD1 | TRBV6-2/TRBV6-3 | TGTGCCAGCAGTTACTCGACAGGGGGCGAATTCTCCTACAATGAGCAGTTCTTC | CASSYSTGGEFSYNEQFF
- | TRBJ2-1 | - | TRBV5-8 | TGTGCCAGCGTCAGGGGATACAATGAGCAGTTCTTC | CASVRGYNEQFF
- | TRBJ1-1 | TRBD1 | TRBV6-6 | TGTGCCAGCAGACGATCCGGGACAGGGGGTAACACTGAAGCTTTCTTT | CASRRSGTGGNTEAFF